These T cell receptor beta chains were read from a single sample in a study of Ad26.COV2.S vaccination and SARS-CoV-2 variants. Libraries were prepared by immunoSEQ multiplex PCR; TCRdb keeps only in-frame clonotypes and omits some of them. Of some 290,000 clones in the sample, around four fifths were seen once. Here the sequenced sample was peripheral blood, taken in a trial of Ad26.COV2.S vaccine versus placebo. The receptors derive from a person aged 18-60 years who received the Ad26.COV2.S COVID-19 vaccine or a placebo. Both conserved end residues are part of each CDR3. A D gene is named only where the DNA matches it firmly. Clone size is stated in some rows and not others, as once, few, many or a class when expanded.

V gene: TRBV5-1; clone size: few; J gene: TRBJ1-1; D gene: TRBD1; CDR3 DNA: TGCGCCAGCAGCCGCTCGGACAGGGTGAACACTGAAGCTTTCTTT; CDR3 protein: CASSRSDRVNTEAFF
V gene: TRBV10-3; clone size: NA; J gene: TRBJ2-4; D gene: NA; CDR3 DNA: TGTGCCATCAGTGAAAGGGATACCAAAAACATTCAGTACTTC; CDR3 protein: CAISERDTKNIQYF
V gene: TRBV18; clone size: NA; J gene: TRBJ1-3; D gene: NA; CDR3 DNA: TGTGCCAGCTCACTTGCTGGAGGAAACACCATATATTTT; CDR3 protein: CASSLAGGNTIYF
V gene: TRBV11-3; clone size: NA; J gene: TRBJ2-1; D gene: NA; CDR3 DNA: TGTGCCAGCAGCTTACAGGGTCAGGCGGTGGATGAGCAGTTCTTC; CDR3 protein: CASSLQGQAVDEQFF
V gene: TRBV7-2; clone size: once; J gene: TRBJ1-5; D gene: TRBD1; CDR3 DNA: TGTGCCAGCAGCCAAAGTCTCAGGACAGGGATTCGCAATCAGCCCCAGCATTTT; CDR3 protein: CASSQSLRTGIRNQPQHF
V gene: TRBV7-3; clone size: NA; J gene: TRBJ2-2; D gene: NA; CDR3 DNA: TGTGCCAGCAGCCTCAGTCCCACCGGGGAGCTGTTTTTT; CDR3 protein: CASSLSPTGELFF
V gene: TRBV5-5; clone size: NA; J gene: TRBJ1-1; D gene: NA; CDR3 DNA: TGTGCCAGCAGCTTATATGGTGAAGCTTTCTTT; CDR3 protein: CASSLYGEAFF
V gene: TRBV3-1/TRBV3-2; clone size: NA; J gene: TRBJ1-1; D gene: TRBD1; CDR3 DNA: TGTGCCAGCAGTCACAGGGGCTCGAACACTGAAGCTTTCTTT; CDR3 protein: CASSHRGSNTEAFF
V gene: TRBV3-1/TRBV3-2; clone size: NA; J gene: TRBJ1-2; D gene: NA; CDR3 DNA: TGTGCCAGCAGCCAAGTGTTGAACGGACAGTCCTATGGCTACACCTTC; CDR3 protein: CASSQVLNGQSYGYTF
V gene: TRBV9; clone size: few; J gene: TRBJ2-7; D gene: NA; CDR3 DNA: TGTGCCAGCAGCGTGACAGGTTCGGTCCACGAGCAGTACTTC; CDR3 protein: CASSVTGSVHEQYF
V gene: TRBV6-5; clone size: NA; J gene: TRBJ2-3; D gene: TRBD1; CDR3 DNA: TGTGCCACCCCGATCGAGACAGGGGGTTCGGATACGCAGTATTTT; CDR3 protein: CATPIETGGSDTQYF
V gene: TRBV7-9; clone size: NA; J gene: TRBJ1-2; D gene: TRBD1; CDR3 DNA: TGTGCCAGCAGCTTATTAACTGAGGGGGCCCTTGGCTACACCTTC; CDR3 protein: CASSLLTEGALGYTF
V gene: TRBV9; clone size: NA; J gene: TRBJ2-3; D gene: TRBD1; CDR3 DNA: TGTGCCAGCAGCGCCGCGGACAGGGACACAGATACGCAGTATTTT; CDR3 protein: CASSAADRDTDTQYF
V gene: TRBV27; clone size: NA; J gene: TRBJ2-3; D gene: NA; CDR3 DNA: TGTGCCATCAAACTCAGCTCACAGGGACATACGCAGTATTTT; CDR3 protein: CAIKLSSQGHTQYF
V gene: TRBV5-1; clone size: few; J gene: TRBJ1-6; D gene: NA; CDR3 DNA: TGCGCCAGCAGCACGGACGGTTATAATTCACCCCTCCACTTT; CDR3 protein: CASSTDGYNSPLHF
V gene: TRBV7-9; clone size: NA; J gene: TRBJ1-2; D gene: NA; CDR3 DNA: TGTGCCAGCAGCTTGACGGTTGGTGGCTACACCTTC; CDR3 protein: CASSLTVGGYTF
V gene: TRBV6-1; clone size: once; J gene: TRBJ1-2; D gene: NA; CDR3 DNA: TGTGCCAGCAGTGAGGGGGCCAGGGGCTACACCTTC; CDR3 protein: CASSEGARGYTF
V gene: TRBV30; clone size: once; J gene: TRBJ1-5; D gene: TRBD1; CDR3 DNA: TGTGCCTGGAGTGTCCCAGGGGGCTATGTTCAGCCCCAGCATTTT; CDR3 protein: CAWSVPGGYVQPQHF
V gene: TRBV4-1; clone size: few; J gene: TRBJ2-3; D gene: TRBD1; CDR3 DNA: TGCGCCAGCAGCCGCGCGACAGGGCCTGATACGCAGTATTTT; CDR3 protein: CASSRATGPDTQYF
V gene: TRBV7-9; clone size: few; J gene: TRBJ1-2; D gene: TRBD1; CDR3 DNA: TGTGCCAGCAGCTTGGACAGGGCCGGCTATGGCTACACCTTC; CDR3 protein: CASSLDRAGYGYTF
V gene: TRBV6-5; clone size: NA; J gene: TRBJ1-5; D gene: NA; CDR3 DNA: TGTGCCAGCAGTCTAGGGGGGTATCAGCCCCAGCATTTT; CDR3 protein: CASSLGGYQPQHF
V gene: TRBV6-6; clone size: NA; J gene: TRBJ1-2; D gene: TRBD1; CDR3 DNA: TGTGCCAGCAGTCCTCCGGGACAGGGAAGTGGCTACACCTTC; CDR3 protein: CASSPPGQGSGYTF
V gene: TRBV7-9; clone size: NA; J gene: TRBJ1-1; D gene: NA; CDR3 DNA: TGTGCCAGCTCCTGGGCTGAAGCTTTCTTT; CDR3 protein: CASSWAEAFF
V gene: TRBV18; clone size: NA; J gene: TRBJ2-7; D gene: NA; CDR3 DNA: TGTGCCAGCTCACCGCAAATTGGCGAGCAGTACTTC; CDR3 protein: CASSPQIGEQYF
V gene: TRBV4-1; clone size: NA; J gene: TRBJ1-1; D gene: NA; CDR3 DNA: TGCGCCAGCAGCCCGGGATCATCCACTGAAGCTTTCTTT; CDR3 protein: CASSPGSSTEAFF
V gene: TRBV11-2; clone size: NA; J gene: TRBJ2-5; D gene: NA; CDR3 DNA: TGTGCCAGCAGCTTAGGGGCAACACTCCAAGAGACCCAGTACTTC; CDR3 protein: CASSLGATLQETQYF
V gene: TRBV6-6; clone size: NA; J gene: TRBJ1-5; D gene: NA; CDR3 DNA: TGTGCCAGCGGTAATGTCAGGGCGGGACAGCCCCAGCATTTT; CDR3 protein: CASGNVRAGQPQHF
V gene: TRBV30; clone size: once; J gene: TRBJ2-1; D gene: NA; CDR3 DNA: TGTGCCTGGAGACAGCCTTCCTACAATGAGCAGTTCTTC; CDR3 protein: CAWRQPSYNEQFF
V gene: TRBV6-5; clone size: NA; J gene: TRBJ2-2; D gene: NA; CDR3 DNA: TGTGCCACCACAGTCGGGGCGGGGATCGGGGAGCTGTTTTTT; CDR3 protein: CATTVGAGIGELFF
V gene: TRBV5-3; clone size: NA; J gene: TRBJ2-7; D gene: TRBD1; CDR3 DNA: TGTGCCAGAAGTCGAACAGGGGTCGAGCAGTACTTC; CDR3 protein: CARSRTGVEQYF
V gene: TRBV7-9; clone size: once; J gene: TRBJ2-2; D gene: TRBD1; CDR3 DNA: TGTGCCAGCAGCTTGAGGACAGGGCGGTCTGCCGGGGAGCTGTTTTTT; CDR3 protein: CASSLRTGRSAGELFF
V gene: TRBV7-9; clone size: NA; J gene: TRBJ1-2; D gene: NA; CDR3 DNA: TGTGCCAGCAGCTTGGGTAATCGAGCCTATGGCTACACCTTC; CDR3 protein: CASSLGNRAYGYTF
V gene: TRBV27; clone size: NA; J gene: TRBJ2-3; D gene: TRBD2; CDR3 DNA: TGTGCCAGCATTAGCGGGGGAGGGCATACGCAGTATTTT; CDR3 protein: CASISGGGHTQYF
V gene: TRBV7-2; clone size: once; J gene: TRBJ2-2; D gene: TRBD1; CDR3 DNA: TGTGCCAGCAGCTTACGGGACAGCCCGTACTTGAACACCGGGGAGCTGTTTTTT; CDR3 protein: CASSLRDSPYLNTGELFF
V gene: TRBV19; clone size: NA; J gene: TRBJ1-5; D gene: NA; CDR3 DNA: TGTGCCAGTAGTATGGGGCAGCCTAATCAGCCCCAGCATTTT; CDR3 protein: CASSMGQPNQPQHF
V gene: TRBV7-6; clone size: NA; J gene: TRBJ2-4; D gene: NA; CDR3 DNA: TGTGCCAGCAGCCCACATCCATCCGGGCTTCCTTTTCTTCTTCAGTACTTC; CDR3 protein: CASSPHPSGLPFLLQYF
V gene: TRBV2; clone size: NA; J gene: TRBJ2-5; D gene: TRBD2; CDR3 DNA: TGTGCCAGCAGTGAGCTAGCGGAGGAAGAGACCCAGTACTTC; CDR3 protein: CASSELAEEETQYF
V gene: TRBV7-9; clone size: few; J gene: TRBJ1-6; D gene: TRBD1; CDR3 DNA: TGTGCCAGCAGCTTAGGGGACAGGGTGGTGAATTCACCCCTCCACTTT; CDR3 protein: CASSLGDRVVNSPLHF
V gene: TRBV10-3; clone size: NA; J gene: TRBJ2-7; D gene: NA; CDR3 DNA: TGTGCCATCGGACACACGACTACTTCCTACGAGCAGTACTTC; CDR3 protein: CAIGHTTTSYEQYF
V gene: TRBV6-7; clone size: NA; J gene: TRBJ2-1; D gene: NA; CDR3 DNA: TGTGCCAGCAGTTACTCTCACTTCTTACCTCACAGGGTTTCTGGAAATGAGCAGTTCTTC; CDR3 protein: CASSYSHFLPHRVSGNEQFF
V gene: TRBV6-5; clone size: once; J gene: TRBJ2-2; D gene: TRBD2; CDR3 DNA: TGTGCCAGCAAGCGGGGACTGAACACCGGGGAGCTGTTTTTT; CDR3 protein: CASKRGLNTGELFF
V gene: TRBV5-5; clone size: NA; J gene: TRBJ1-2; D gene: NA; CDR3 DNA: TGTGCCAGCAGCTTGGGCAGGGGCGCTCGGAACTATGGCTACACCTTC; CDR3 protein: CASSLGRGARNYGYTF
V gene: TRBV28; clone size: NA; J gene: TRBJ2-2; D gene: TRBD1; CDR3 DNA: TGTGCCAGCAGTTTACTCCGGACAGGGGGGGTCGGGGAGCTGTTTTTT; CDR3 protein: CASSLLRTGGVGELFF
V gene: TRBV27; clone size: NA; J gene: TRBJ1-5; D gene: NA; CDR3 DNA: TGTGCCAGCAGTGGGGCCGGGCAGCCCCAGCATTTT; CDR3 protein: CASSGAGQPQHF
V gene: TRBV9; clone size: NA; J gene: TRBJ2-1; D gene: TRBD2; CDR3 DNA: TGTGCCAGCAACGTAGACGGGACTAGCGGGGGCCCGGGAGATGAGCAGTTCTTC; CDR3 protein: CASNVDGTSGGPGDEQFF
V gene: TRBV29-1; clone size: NA; J gene: TRBJ2-2; D gene: NA; CDR3 DNA: TGCAGCGTCTTGGGCCACATGCCGTCGAACACCGGGGAGCTGTTTTTT; CDR3 protein: CSVLGHMPSNTGELFF
V gene: TRBV5-8; clone size: few; J gene: TRBJ1-5; D gene: NA; CDR3 DNA: TGTGCCAGCAGCTTGTCCAATCAGCCCCAGCATTTT; CDR3 protein: CASSLSNQPQHF
V gene: TRBV28; clone size: few; J gene: TRBJ2-5; D gene: NA; CDR3 DNA: TGTGCCAGCAGTTTGCGGGACAGAAGAGAGACCCAGTACTTC; CDR3 protein: CASSLRDRRETQYF
V gene: TRBV9; clone size: NA; J gene: TRBJ1-2; D gene: NA; CDR3 DNA: TGTGCCAGCAGCGTAGCAGGGAACTATGGCTACACCTTC; CDR3 protein: CASSVAGNYGYTF
V gene: TRBV27; clone size: NA; J gene: TRBJ1-5; D gene: TRBD1; CDR3 DNA: TGTGCCAGCAGCATGGACAGGGGGCAAGGACAGCCCCAGCATTTT; CDR3 protein: CASSMDRGQGQPQHF
V gene: TRBV11-3; clone size: NA; J gene: TRBJ2-5; D gene: TRBD2; CDR3 DNA: TGTGCCAGCAGCTCTCAGGGACTAGCGGGGGGGCCGGGGCAAGAGACCCAGTACTTC; CDR3 protein: CASSSQGLAGGPGQETQYF
V gene: TRBV12-3/TRBV12-4; clone size: once; J gene: TRBJ2-1; D gene: NA; CDR3 DNA: TGTGCCAGCAGTCCGCTAATAAACAATGAGCAGTTCTTC; CDR3 protein: CASSPLINNEQFF
V gene: TRBV7-9; clone size: NA; J gene: TRBJ2-5; D gene: TRBD1; CDR3 DNA: TGTGCCAGCAGCACGCCTTTGTGGGGACAGGGTCAATCAGGGGGCCAAGAAGAGACCCAGTACTTC; CDR3 protein: CASSTPLWGQGQSGGQEETQYF
V gene: TRBV28; clone size: NA; J gene: TRBJ2-7; D gene: NA; CDR3 DNA: TGTGCCAGCAGTTTATTGCGGTGGGGGGACGAGCAGTACTTC; CDR3 protein: CASSLLRWGDEQYF
V gene: TRBV19; clone size: NA; J gene: TRBJ1-2; D gene: NA; CDR3 DNA: TGTGCCAGTAGTATGGAGGCGGGGCAGATAAACTATGGCTACACCTTC; CDR3 protein: CASSMEAGQINYGYTF
V gene: TRBV7-6; clone size: NA; J gene: TRBJ1-2; D gene: NA; CDR3 DNA: TGTGCCAGCAGCCCAACAGGGAACTATGGCTACACCTTC; CDR3 protein: CASSPTGNYGYTF
V gene: TRBV4-1; clone size: NA; J gene: TRBJ2-7; D gene: TRBD1; CDR3 DNA: TGCGCCAGCAGCACGCCGGGACAGGGCTACGAGCAGTACTTC; CDR3 protein: CASSTPGQGYEQYF
V gene: TRBV13; clone size: few; J gene: TRBJ2-3; D gene: TRBD1; CDR3 DNA: TGTGCCAGCAGCTTAAGGAGGACAGGGCGAAGCACAGATACGCAGTATTTT; CDR3 protein: CASSLRRTGRSTDTQYF
V gene: TRBV14; clone size: NA; J gene: TRBJ2-2; D gene: NA; CDR3 DNA: TGTGCCAGCAGCCACCGACAGGCCGGGGAGCTGTTTTTT; CDR3 protein: CASSHRQAGELFF
V gene: TRBV30; clone size: NA; J gene: TRBJ1-2; D gene: NA; CDR3 DNA: TGTGCCTGGAGTCTCCCTTCAAGGGGCGGGGGAACCTTC; CDR3 protein: CAWSLPSRGGGTF